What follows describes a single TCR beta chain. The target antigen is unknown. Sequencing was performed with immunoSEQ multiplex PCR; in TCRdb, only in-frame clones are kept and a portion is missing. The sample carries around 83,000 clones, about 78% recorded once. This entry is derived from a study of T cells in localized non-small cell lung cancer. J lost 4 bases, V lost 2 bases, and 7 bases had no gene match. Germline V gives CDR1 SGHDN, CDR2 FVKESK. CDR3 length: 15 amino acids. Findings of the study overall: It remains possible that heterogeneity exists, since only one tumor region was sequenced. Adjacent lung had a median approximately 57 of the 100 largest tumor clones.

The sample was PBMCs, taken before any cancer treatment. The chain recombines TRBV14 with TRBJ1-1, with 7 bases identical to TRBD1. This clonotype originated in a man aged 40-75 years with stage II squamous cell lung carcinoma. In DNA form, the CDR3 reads TGTGCCAGCAGCCAACTAGACAGGGTTGGCACTGAAGCTTTCTTT. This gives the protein CASSQLDRVGTEAFF.